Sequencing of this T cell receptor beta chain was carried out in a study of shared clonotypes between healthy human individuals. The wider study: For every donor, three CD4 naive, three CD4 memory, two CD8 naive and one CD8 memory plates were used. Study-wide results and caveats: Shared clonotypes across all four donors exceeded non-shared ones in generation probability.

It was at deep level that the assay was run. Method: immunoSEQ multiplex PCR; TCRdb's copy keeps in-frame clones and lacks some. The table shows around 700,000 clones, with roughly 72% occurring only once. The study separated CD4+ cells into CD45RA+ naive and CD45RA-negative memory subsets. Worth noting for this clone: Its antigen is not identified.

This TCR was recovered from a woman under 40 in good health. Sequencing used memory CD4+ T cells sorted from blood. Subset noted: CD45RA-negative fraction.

CDR3 nucleotides: TGTGCCAGCAGCGCAACAGTGCTAGTCCAATACGAGCAGTACTTC. Amino acids: CASSATVLVQYEQYF. The chain combines TRBV7-2 with TRBJ2-7; D not resolved. The CDR3 sequence is 15 residues long. V lost 5 bases and J lost 4, with 18 bases in between. Germline assignment: CDR1 SGHTA and CDR2 FQGNSA. The complete variable domain, with remaining parts taken from reference TRBV7-2 and TRBJ2-7, reads GAGVSQSPSNKVTEKGKDVELRCDPISGHTALYWYRQSLGQGLEFLIYFQGNSAPDKSGLPSDRFSAERTGGSVSTLTIQRTQQEDSAVYLCASSATVLVQYEQYFGPGTRLTVT.